The source of this T cell receptor (beta chain) is a study of beta chain features in type 1 diabetes. Expressed TCRB transcripts were sequenced because the isolated RNA had all been reverse transcribed beforehand. The protocol was immunoSEQ multiplex PCR, while the TCRdb copy is restricted to in-frame clones and leaves out a portion. Of hundreds of thousands of clones in the sample, 15% were seen once. Each donor gave one heparinised blood draw averaging roughly 120 mL. Trimming took 4 bases from V and 1 from J, leaving 11 bases between them. CDR1 and CDR2 (germline): MNHNY, SVGAGI (reference sequence). The CDR3 loop spans 16 amino acids. This clone was counted between two and nine times.

Sequencing used naive CD4+ T cells from blood. The chain joins TRBV6-6 to TRBJ2-6; D call uncertain. This receptor was obtained from a man younger than 35 in good health. CDR3 sequence: CASSSPTRSGANVLTF. CDR3 DNA: TGTGCCAGCAGTTCCCCGACGCGGTCTGGGGCCAACGTCCTGACTTTC.